The present T cell receptor beta chain was sequenced within a study of T cells in Graves' hyperthyroidism and ophthalmopathy. Findings and caveats of the study: For ophthalmopathy, model prediction preceded onset by a median about six months. Classification by a 13 V-J model distinguished ophthalmopathy from stable hyperthyroidism. Most expanded thyroid clonotypes above 0.001 also appeared in blood.

Isolation of PBMCs was performed on 8.5 to 10 ml fresh peripheral blood. From RNA transcripts, TCR beta CDR3 regions were amplified. First-round RT-PCR targeting the TCR CDR3 was performed with the HTBI primer set. TCRdb recomputed calls from the multiplex PCR reads with MiXCR, one row per CDR3 protein. The table includes 500,000 to 800,000 distinct CDR3 sequences, roughly 14% detected once. There are many counts of this clonotype. Its specificity is not known. The junction had 8 bases not matched to a gene; V was cut back by 4 bases and J by 3 bases. Germline lookup yields CDR1 MNHNS and CDR2 SASEGT. The CDR3 loop spans 17 amino acids.

The sample consisted of blood. This TCR derives from a woman between 50 and 59 years old with Graves' ophthalmopathy. This chain uses TRBV6-1 with TRBJ2-1, with 11 bases that match TRBD2. The CDR3 DNA is TGTGCCAGCAGTGCCATTCTAGCGGGAGGAGGCTACAATGAGCAGTTCTTC. It yields the protein CASSAILAGGGYNEQFF.